Below, 5 T cell receptor beta chains from the same sample are listed, as sequenced in a study of CXCR3-negative and CXCR3-positive naive CD8 T cells. No antigen is known for these receptors. UMI-labeled 5' RACE yielded the TRB cDNA libraries. Following a re-call of the 5' RACE reads, TCRdb has one entry per CDR3 protein and lacks DNA. The table lists approximately 100,000 distinct CDR3 sequences, with 1.1% in the top ten. Regarding the study as a whole: CXCR3-expressing naive cells carried TRB CDR3s more hydrophobic than those of CXCR3-negative naive cells.

Material for sequencing was naive CXCR3+ CD8+ T cells from blood. Stated subset: CD45RO-CCR7+CD27+CD95- naive CD8+ T cells expressing CXCR3 (TNR3+). The receptors shown here come from a human donor in good health. Some clones in this sample may be carry-over from other donors' samples.

The CDR3 protein is CASSSSATVFYEQYF. This chain links TRBV28 with TRBJ2-7. CDR1 MDHEN and CDR2 SYDVKM come from the germline V gene. The CDR3 is 15 residues long.

This chain uses TRBV7-9 with TRBJ2-1; TCRdb outputs TRBD2, but without DNA this stays unchecked. The length of the CDR3 is 16 residues. The germline gives CDR1 SEHNR, CDR2 FQNEAQ (reference sequence). This chain's CDR3 is CASSLGGGKSYNEQFF.

V and J are TRBV29-1 and TRBJ2-7. In germline, CDR1 is SQVTM, CDR2 ANQGSEA. The CDR3 runs to 12 residues. CDR3 sequence reads: CSVAGDSYEQYF.

The chain carries TRBV27 and TRBJ1-5. Germline V gene sequence: CDR1 MNHEY, CDR2 SMNVEV (reference sequence). The CDR3 runs 14 residues. CDR3 in amino acids: CASSLGDSNQPQHF.

This chain connects TRBV12-3 or TRBV12-4 to TRBJ2-1; the TCRdb call, TRBD2, lacks DNA for checking. This CDR3 contains 17 residues. CDR3 residues: CASSWTSGGGSYNEQFF.